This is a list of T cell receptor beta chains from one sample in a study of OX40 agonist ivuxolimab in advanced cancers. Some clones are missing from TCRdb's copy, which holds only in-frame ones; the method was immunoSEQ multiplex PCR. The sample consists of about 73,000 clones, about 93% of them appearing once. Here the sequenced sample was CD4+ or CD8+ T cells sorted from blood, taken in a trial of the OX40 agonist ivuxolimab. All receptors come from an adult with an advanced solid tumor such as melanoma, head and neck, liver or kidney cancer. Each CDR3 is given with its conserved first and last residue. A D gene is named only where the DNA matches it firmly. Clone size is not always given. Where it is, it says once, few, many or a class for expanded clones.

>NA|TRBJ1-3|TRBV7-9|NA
CASSLARSAGNTIYF
TGTGCCAGCAGCTTAGCCAGGTCGGCAGGAAACACCATATATTTT
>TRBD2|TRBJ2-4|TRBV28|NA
CASSLSSGKNIQYF
TGTGCCAGCAGTTTATCTAGCGGGAAAAACATTCAGTACTTC
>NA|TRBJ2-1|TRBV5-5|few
CASSPTTGYNEQFF
TGTGCCAGCAGCCCGACAACAGGGTACAATGAGCAGTTCTTC
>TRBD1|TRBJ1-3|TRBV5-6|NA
CASSLLGQGAGNTIYF
TGTGCCAGCAGCTTACTCGGACAGGGGGCTGGAAACACCATATATTTT
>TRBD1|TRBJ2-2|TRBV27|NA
CASSLWRTGGLTGELFF
TGTGCCAGCAGTTTATGGCGGACAGGGGGCCTCACCGGGGAGCTGTTTTTT
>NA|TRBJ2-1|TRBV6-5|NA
CASSYSPSRGDEQFF
TGTGCCAGCAGTTACTCCCCCTCGCGAGGCGATGAGCAGTTCTTC
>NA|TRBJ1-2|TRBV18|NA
CASRDPIAVYGYTF
TGTGCCAGCCGAGACCCGATCGCAGTCTATGGCTACACCTTC
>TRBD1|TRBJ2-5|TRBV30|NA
CACSRDRQETQYF
TGTGCCTGCAGCAGGGACAGACAAGAGACCCAGTACTTC
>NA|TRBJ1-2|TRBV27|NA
CASHGNSYGYTF
TGTGCCAGCCATGGGAACAGCTATGGCTACACCTTC
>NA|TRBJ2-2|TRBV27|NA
CASSPSSREDTGELFF
TGTGCCAGCAGTCCCTCTTCCAGGGAAGACACCGGGGAGCTGTTTTTT
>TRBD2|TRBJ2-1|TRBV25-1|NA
CASSLTSGPYNEQFF
TGTGCCAGCAGCCTGACTAGCGGACCGTACAATGAGCAGTTCTTC
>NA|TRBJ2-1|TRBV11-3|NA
CASSRGGLYNEQFF
TGTGCCAGCAGCAGAGGGGGGCTCTACAATGAGCAGTTCTTC
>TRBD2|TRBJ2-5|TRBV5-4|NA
CASSDDSGSLRSETQYF
TGTGCCAGCAGTGATGATAGCGGGAGCCTCAGATCCGAGACCCAGTACTTC
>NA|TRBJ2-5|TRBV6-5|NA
CASSKGRGGTQYF
TGTGCCAGCAGCAAGGGGCGGGGTGGGACCCAGTACTTC
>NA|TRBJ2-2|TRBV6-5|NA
CASRGFGNTGELFF
TGTGCCAGCAGGGGGTTTGGGAACACCGGGGAGCTGTTTTTT
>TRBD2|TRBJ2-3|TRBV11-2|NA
CASRPGLARDTQYF
TGTGCCAGCAGACCCGGACTAGCAAGAGATACGCAGTATTTT
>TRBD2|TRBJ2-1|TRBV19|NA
CASSETSGRWDEQFF
TGTGCCAGTAGTGAGACTAGCGGGAGATGGGATGAGCAGTTCTTC
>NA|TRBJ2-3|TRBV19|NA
CASSTGHVDTQYF
TGTGCCAGTAGTACGGGACATGTGGATACGCAGTATTTT
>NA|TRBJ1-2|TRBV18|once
CASSPGERDYGYTF
TGTGCCAGCTCACCGGGTGAGAGGGACTATGGCTACACCTTC
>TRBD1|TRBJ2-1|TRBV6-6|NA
CASSLHGQGTVNEQFF
TGTGCCAGCAGTCTACACGGACAGGGGACCGTCAATGAGCAGTTCTTC
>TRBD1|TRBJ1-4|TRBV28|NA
CASSPGSGQGPFANEKLFF
TGTGCCAGCAGTCCGGGCTCGGGACAGGGACCTTTTGCTAATGAAAAACTGTTTTTT
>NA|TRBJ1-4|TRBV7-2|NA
CASSSYNEGEKLFF
TGTGCCAGCAGTTCATACAACGAGGGGGAAAAACTGTTTTTT
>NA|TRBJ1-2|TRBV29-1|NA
CSVEVNYGYTF
TGCAGCGTGGAGGTTAACTATGGCTACACCTTC
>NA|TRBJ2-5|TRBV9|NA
CASSATGVGETQYF
TGTGCCAGCAGCGCTACGGGAGTTGGGGAGACCCAGTACTTC
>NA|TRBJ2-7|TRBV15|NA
CATSRDAGAQYEQYF
TGTGCCACCAGCAGAGATGCCGGGGCCCAATACGAGCAGTACTTC
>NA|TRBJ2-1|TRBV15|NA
CATSRDLGLTEQFF
TGTGCCACCAGCAGAGATCTCGGACTAACTGAGCAGTTCTTC
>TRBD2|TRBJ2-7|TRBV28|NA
CASTRGVPYEQYF
TGTGCCAGCACGCGGGGGGTACCCTACGAGCAGTACTTC
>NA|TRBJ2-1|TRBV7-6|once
CASSLVEFSYNEQFF
TGTGCCAGCAGCTTAGTCGAGTTCTCCTACAATGAGCAGTTCTTC
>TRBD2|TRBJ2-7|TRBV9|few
CASSPLTGRAYEQYF
TGTGCCAGCAGCCCCTTAACCGGGAGGGCTTACGAGCAGTACTTC
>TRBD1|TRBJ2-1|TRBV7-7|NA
CASSADRVGNNEQFF
TGTGCTAGCAGCGCTGACAGGGTGGGAAACAATGAGCAGTTCTTC
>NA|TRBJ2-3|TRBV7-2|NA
CASRTRTAGDTQYF
TGTGCCAGCAGGACCCGGACAGCGGGGGATACGCAGTATTTT
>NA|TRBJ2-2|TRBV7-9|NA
CASSSHGGMAGELFF
TGTGCCAGCAGCTCCCATGGGGGGATGGCCGGGGAGCTGTTTTTT
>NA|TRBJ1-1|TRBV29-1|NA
CSVLLAGTEAFF
TGCAGCGTTCTCTTGGCGGGAACTGAAGCTTTCTTT
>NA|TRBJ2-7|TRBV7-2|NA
CASSPNLGGYEQYF
TGTGCCAGCAGCCCCAACCTAGGGGGCTACGAGCAGTACTTC
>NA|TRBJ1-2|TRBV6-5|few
CASSYSQGISYGYTF
TGTGCCAGCAGTTACTCCCAGGGGATCAGCTATGGCTACACCTTC
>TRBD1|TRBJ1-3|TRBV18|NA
CASSQGAIDTIYF
TGTGCCAGCTCACAGGGGGCAATCGACACCATATATTTT
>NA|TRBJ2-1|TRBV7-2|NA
CASSLGDPSYNEQFF
TGTGCCAGCAGCTTAGGGGACCCCTCCTACAATGAGCAGTTCTTC
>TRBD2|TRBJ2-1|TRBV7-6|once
CASSLVLAGVVEQFF
TGTGCCAGCAGCTTAGTTCTAGCGGGAGTGGTTGAGCAGTTCTTC
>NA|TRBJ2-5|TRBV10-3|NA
CAISAGVQETQYF
TGTGCCATCAGCGCAGGGGTTCAAGAGACCCAGTACTTC
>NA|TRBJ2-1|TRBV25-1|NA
CASSDLSPPYNEQFF
TGTGCCAGCAGTGACCTCTCCCCTCCCTACAATGAGCAGTTCTTC
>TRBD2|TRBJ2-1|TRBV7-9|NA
CASSSPGAGTFNEQFF
TGTGCCAGCAGCTCCCCAGGAGCGGGGACTTTCAATGAGCAGTTCTTC
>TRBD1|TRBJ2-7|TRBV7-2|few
CASSLEVWDSSYEQYF
TGTGCCAGCAGCTTAGAAGTTTGGGACAGCTCCTACGAGCAGTACTTC
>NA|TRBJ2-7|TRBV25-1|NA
CASSAGGTYEQYF
TGTGCCAGCAGTGCGGGCGGGACCTACGAGCAGTACTTC
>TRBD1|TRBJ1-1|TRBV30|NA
CASGRPGGLGAFF
TGTGCCTCCGGGAGACCAGGGGGCCTGGGAGCTTTCTTT
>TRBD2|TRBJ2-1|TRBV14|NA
CASSHLVAGGPREQFF
TGTGCCAGCAGCCATTTGGTAGCGGGAGGGCCTCGTGAGCAGTTCTTC